There are many counts of the clone carrying this T cell receptor beta chain. Germline V gene sequence: CDR1 KGHSH, CDR2 LQKENI. Trimming removed 2 bases at V and 5 bases at J, with 7 bases between. CDR3 length: 13 residues. Using its own MiXCR run on the 5' RACE reads, TCRdb lists one record per CDR3 protein. The table records about 25,000 distinct CDR3 sequences, under 7% of them present only once. The time point denotes: blood at routine non-recurrence follow-up after resection. Material for sequencing was whole RNA from tumor, nontumor lung or frozen PBMC, left unsorted. The data originate from a study of spatial heterogeneity in lung cancer.

Specimen: PBMCs, collected at follow-up. This receptor was taken from a male donor with early-stage non-small cell lung cancer. V usage is TRBV18 and J usage is TRBJ1-5; D unclear. Here the CDR3 reads CASSPGVDQPQHF. DNA of the CDR3: TGTGCCAGCTCACCAGGGGTGGATCAGCCCCAGCATTTT.